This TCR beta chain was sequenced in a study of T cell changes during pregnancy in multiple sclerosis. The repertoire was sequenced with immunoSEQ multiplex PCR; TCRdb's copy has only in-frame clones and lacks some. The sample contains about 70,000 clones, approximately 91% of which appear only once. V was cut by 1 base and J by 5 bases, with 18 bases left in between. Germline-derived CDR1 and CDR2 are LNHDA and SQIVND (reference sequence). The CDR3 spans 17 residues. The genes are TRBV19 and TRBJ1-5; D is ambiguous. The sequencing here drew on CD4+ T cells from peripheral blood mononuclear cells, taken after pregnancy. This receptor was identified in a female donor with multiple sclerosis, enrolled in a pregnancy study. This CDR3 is CASSIGGESGSDQPQHF. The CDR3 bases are TGTGCCAGTAGTATAGGCGGCGAGTCGGGATCGGATCAGCCCCAGCATTTT.